The 18 T cell receptor beta chains in this list originate from one sample, sequenced in a study of T cell repertoires in cytomegalovirus infection. No antigens are known for them. TCRdb recomputed calls from the reads with MiXCR, one row per CDR3 protein. This table holds tens of thousands of distinct CDR3 sequences, about 20% found once. The sample taken for sequencing was PBMCs, sequenced either directly or after in vitro stimulation (not recorded which). The receptors originated from a human donor in good health (CMV status not recorded). Some clones in this sample may be carry-over from other donors' samples.

Details on this clonotype: Given the absence of the conserved phenylalanine or tryptophan at the CDR3 end, a read error is likely. The V gene is TRBV27, the J gene TRBJ2-2; 7 bases match TRBD1. The V gene's germline CDR1 is MNHEY and CDR2 SMNVEV (reference sequence). The CDR3 extends over 16 amino acids. V shed 7 bases, J shed 2 bases, and the junction held 10 bases outside the gene matches. The CDR3 region is CASKALTGVNTGELFL. The CDR3 DNA reads as TGTGCCAGCAAAGCCCTCACAGGGGTTAACACCGGGGAGCTGTTTTTG.

V is TRBV19 and J is TRBJ1-2, with a tentative D call TRBD1 (5 bases). CDR1 LNHDA and CDR2 SQIVND come from the germline V gene (reference sequence). Trimming stripped 7 bases from V and 7 bases from J, with 19 bases between. The CDR3 extends over 14 amino acids. CDR3 sequence (DNA): TGTGCCAGTACCCCATCGGACAACCTCTTTGGCTACACCTTC. Residues: CASTPSDNLFGYTF.

V and J are TRBV12-3 or TRBV12-4 and TRBJ1-5, with D possibly TRBD1 on 5 matching bases. The CDR3 consists of 14 residues. V lost 5 bases and J lost 3, with 11 bases in between. CDR3 sequence (DNA): TGTGCCAGCAGTCTCGGACACGCCAATCAGCCCCAGCATTTT. The encoded protein is CASSLGHANQPQHF.

The chain recombines TRBV29-1 with TRBJ1-1; D not resolved. The germline CDR1 and CDR2 sequences are SQVTM and ANQGSEA. Trimming removed 4 bases from V and 4 bases from J, with 7 bases in between. This CDR3 is 11 amino acids long. The CDR3 bases are TGCAGCGTTGCGGGCCGCACTGAAGCTTTCTTT. Translated: CSVAGRTEAFF. Variable domain in full (rest from reference TRBV29-1 and TRBJ1-1): SAVISQKPSRDICQRGTSLTIQCQVDSQVTMMFWYRQQPGQSLTLIATANQGSEATYESGFVIDKFPISRPNLTFSTLTVSNMSPEDSSIYLCSVAGRTEAFFGQGTRLTVV.

This clonotype showed up just once. A much larger clonotype is one base distant, so this may be a read error. The chain uses TRBV7-2 and TRBJ2-1; D uncertain. The CDR3 length is 16 residues. Germline loops: CDR1 SGHTA, CDR2 FQGNSA. The CDR3 protein is CASSLVPSYSYNEQLF. Written as DNA, the CDR3 is TGTGCCAGCAGCTTAGTACCCTCCTACTCCTACAATGAGCAGTTGTTC.

The sample holds many counts of this clonotype. The chain combines TRBV10-3 with TRBJ1-2; D unresolved. Germline V lookup: CDR1 ENHRY, CDR2 SYGVKD. Trimming shortened V by 3 bases and J by 6 bases, and 11 bases separated the two germline ends. This CDR3 spans 13 amino acids. The CDR3 coding sequence is TGTGCCATCAGTGACTACGCTCTGGATGGCTACACCTTC. Protein sequence: CAISDYALDGYTF.

The rearrangement uses TRBV25-1 and TRBJ2-1, with D maybe TRBD2 (5 bases). The CDR3 has 15 residues. The ends were cut back, 2 bases at V and 5 bases at J, with 13 bases in the middle. Germline-derived CDR1 and CDR2 are MGHDK and SYGVNS. CDR3: CASSEGGSLDNEQFF. The CDR3 nucleotides are TGTGCCAGCAGTGAAGGAGGATCCCTCGACAATGAGCAGTTCTTC.

Only a few counts were recorded for this clonotype. The chain is built from TRBV6-2 or TRBV6-3 and TRBJ2-1, with D tentatively TRBD2 (6 bases). Germline values: CDR1 MNHEY, CDR2 SVGEGT. V gave up 2 bases and J gave up 5 bases, with 19 bases separating them. CDR3 length: 17 amino acids. Written as DNA, the CDR3 is TGTGCCAGCAGTTACCGAGGAGGTAGCGGAACCCACAATGAGCAGTTCTTC. This encodes CASSYRGGSGTHNEQFF.

This clonotype was seen ten or more times. The V gene is TRBV7-2, the J gene TRBJ1-4; 8 bases are shared with TRBD1. V was clipped by 1 base and J by 8 bases; unmatched bases: 6. This CDR3 is 15 amino acids long. Germline V gene data show CDR1 as SGHTA and CDR2 as FQGNSA. The CDR3 DNA reads as TGTGCCAGCAGCTTAGTGGGACAGGTTGGAGAAAAACTGTTTTTT. It codes for CASSLVGQVGEKLFF.

This sequence joins TRBV5-1 and TRBJ2-4, with D possibly matching TRBD2 (7 bases). Germline assignment: CDR1 SGHRS and CDR2 YFSETQ. CDR3 size: 15 residues. The ends were cut back, 1 base at V and 2 bases at J, with 10 bases in the middle. The CDR3 DNA is TGCGCCAGCAGCTTGTGGGGGGGCTCCAAAAACATTCAGTACTTC. This codes for CASSLWGGSKNIQYF.

J is TRBJ2-3 and V is TRBV2; no clear D. Trimming took 2 bases from V and 6 from J, leaving 9 bases between them. The CDR3 sequence is 13 residues long. Germline V gene sequence: CDR1 SNHLY, CDR2 FYNNEI. The CDR3 loop is CASSEWATDTQYF. The CDR3 DNA is TGTGCCAGCAGTGAATGGGCGACGGATACGCAGTATTTT.

This clonotype was seen many times. The gene calls are TRBV7-9 and TRBJ2-1; D possibly corresponds to TRBD1 (6 bases). The CDR3 has 11 amino acids. Germline values: CDR1 SEHNR, CDR2 FQNEAQ (reference sequence). Trimming stripped 7 bases from V and 14 bases from J, with 15 bases between. The CDR3 region is CASTTSQGKFF. The CDR3 DNA reads as TGTGCCAGCACCACATCCCAGGGGAAGTTCTTC.

The sample holds many counts of this clonotype. The chain couples TRBV19 to TRBJ1-2; D is undetermined. CDR1 is LNHDA and CDR2 is SQIVND in the germline V gene (reference sequence). There are 12 residues in the CDR3. V lost 5 bases, J lost 0 bases, and 4 bases lay in between. In nucleotides, the CDR3 is TGTGCCAGTAGTTTAGCTAACTATGGCTACACCTTC. Translated: CASSLANYGYTF.

The genes are TRBV20-1 and TRBJ2-7; 7 bases align to TRBD1. Trimming took 6 bases from V and 1 from J; bases not matched to a gene: 12. From germline, CDR1 is DFQATT and CDR2 SNEGSKA (reference sequence). The CDR3 has 15 amino acids. The CDR3 sequence is CSATTASTGSYEQYF. Here the CDR3 DNA reads TGCAGTGCCACCACAGCATCGACAGGGTCCTACGAGCAGTACTTC.

This sequence joins TRBV5-6 and TRBJ2-1; D is unclear. Trimming stripped 4 bases from V and 0 bases from J, with 14 bases between. From germline, CDR1 is SGHDT and CDR2 YYEEEE. CDR3 length equals 16 residues. CDR3 amino acids: CASSTPGESSYNEQFF. The CDR3, as DNA: TGTGCCAGCAGCACCCCCGGAGAGAGCTCCTACAATGAGCAGTTCTTC.

This clonotype was observed a few times. The V gene is TRBV6-1, the J gene TRBJ2-7; D gene uncertain. From germline, CDR1 is MNHNS and CDR2 SASEGT. V lost 5 bases and J lost 3, with 14 bases in between. This CDR3 comprises 14 residues. The CDR3 DNA reads as TGTGCCAGCAGTCCCCAAGGGATCATCTACGAGCAGTACTTC. This encodes CASSPQGIIYEQYF.

Worth noting for this clonotype: This may stem from a read error, because a much larger clone lies one nucleotide away. The genes are TRBV7-2 and TRBJ2-3; TRBD1 agrees at 7 bases. This CDR3 has 14 residues. V shed 5 bases, J shed 6 bases, and the junction held 8 bases outside the gene matches. CDR1 and CDR2 (germline): SGHTA, FQGNSA. CDR3 bases: TGTGCCAGCAGCCGGGGACAGCGTTTTGATACGCAGTATTTT. Amino acid sequence: CASSRGQRFDTQYF.

This clonotype was counted ten times or more. V usage is TRBV7-8 and J usage is TRBJ2-1; the D is unclear. Germline V gene sequence: CDR1 SGHVS, CDR2 FQNEAQ. With 1 base removed from V and 8 bases from J, the gap between germline ends came to 6 bases. The CDR3 has 12 amino acids. DNA of the CDR3: TGTGCCAGCAGCTTAGATTCCGATGAGCAGTTCTTC. Encoded protein: CASSLDSDEQFF.